The 20 T cell receptor beta chains below all came from one sample that was sequenced in a study of technical replicates of blood from several donors. Clones were read by immunoSEQ multiplex PCR, and TCRdb kept only the in-frame ones, dropping some. The top ten hold roughly 0.25% of the sample, which has 80,000 to 90,000 clones, 85% to 95% seen once. Input material: T cells isolated from PBMCs. The source of these receptors is a human donor in good health.

The J gene is TRBJ2-7, the V gene TRBV27, with D possibly matching TRBD1 (5 bases). The CDR3 is made up of 15 amino acids. Germline CDR1 is MNHEY and CDR2 is SMNVEV (reference sequence). The V end lost 6 bases, the J end lost 5 bases, and 20 bases lay between the germline ends. The CDR3 DNA sequence: TGTGCCAGCAGGGTTTGGACATCTAACTCGAACGAGCAGTACTTC. It specifies CASRVWTSNSNEQYF.

J is TRBJ2-7 and V is TRBV28; the D gene is possibly TRBD2 (6 bases). Germline V lookup: CDR1 MDHEN, CDR2 SYDVKM. Trimming removed 10 bases from V and 3 bases from J, with 22 bases in between. The CDR3 loop spans 15 amino acids. CDR3 in amino acids: CATRDSRIIVYEQYF. The CDR3 DNA follows: TGTGCCACCCGGGACTCTAGAATCATCGTCTACGAGCAGTACTTC.

The chain couples TRBV29-1 to TRBJ1-4; D remains unclear. The CDR3 extends over 13 amino acids. Germline V gene lookup returns CDR1 SQVTM and CDR2 ANQGSEA. V was shortened by 7 bases and J by 0 bases, with 9 bases between the two germline ends. This CDR3 reads CSGGGATNEKLFF. CDR3 sequence (DNA): TGCAGCGGTGGAGGAGCAACTAATGAAAAACTGTTTTTT. Using reference TRBV29-1 and TRBJ1-4 for the parts outside the CDR3, the full variable domain is SAVISQKPSRDICQRGTSLTIQCQVDSQVTMMFWYRQQPGQSLTLIATANQGSEATYESGFVIDKFPISRPNLTFSTLTVSNMSPEDSSIYLCSGGGATNEKLFFGSGTQLSVL.

V gene TRBV5-4 combines with J gene TRBJ2-7; D uncertain. Germline assignment: CDR1 SGHNT and CDR2 YYREEE (reference sequence). V dropped 4 bases and J dropped 3 bases, with 17 bases sitting between them. This CDR3 is 15 amino acids long. CDR3 in DNA: TGTGCCAGCAGCCCCGGCGGAGTTTTCAACTACGAGCAGTACTTC. Residues: CASSPGGVFNYEQYF. Variable domain in full (rest from reference TRBV5-4 and TRBJ2-7): ETGVTQSPTHLIKTRGQQVTLRCSSQSGHNTVSWYQQALGQGPQFIFQYYREEENGRGNFPPRFSGLQFPNYSSELNVNALELDDSALYLCASSPGGVFNYEQYFGPGTRLTVT.

Only one count was recorded for this clone. The rearrangement links TRBV2 to TRBJ2-1; TRBD1 matches 7 bases. V trimming: 6 bases; J trimming: 4 bases; junction bases outside the gene matches: 3. The CDR3 covers 13 residues. The germline CDR1 and CDR2 sequences are SNHLY and FYNNEI. CDR3 DNA sequence: TGTGCCAGCAGCGCGACAGGGTACAATGAGCAGTTCTTC. This translates into CASSATGYNEQFF.

This chain links TRBV18 with TRBJ1-1; D gene unclear. V lost 2 bases to trimming and J lost 5 bases, with 9 bases between them. The CDR3 is 13 residues long. CDR1 and CDR2 (germline): KGHSH, LQKENI. CDR3 loop: CASSPYQRTEAFF. The CDR3 region has the DNA TGTGCCAGCTCACCATATCAGAGGACTGAAGCTTTCTTT.

The J gene is TRBJ1-1, the V gene TRBV6-6, with D perhaps matching TRBD1 (5 bases). Germline CDR1 MNHNY, CDR2 SVGAGI (reference sequence). This CDR3 comprises 13 residues. The ends were cut back, 6 bases at V and 4 bases at J, with 12 bases in the middle. CDR3 nucleotides: TGTGCCAGCAGCCCCAGGGAGGTCACTGAAGCTTTCTTT. Translated, it gives CASSPREVTEAFF.

This rearrangement joins TRBV2 to TRBJ1-2; D might be TRBD1 (5 bases). In germline, CDR1 is SNHLY, CDR2 FYNNEI. V was cut by 8 bases and J by 8 bases, with 12 bases left in between. The CDR3 sequence is 11 residues long. CDR3 sequence reads: CASPTGLGYTF. Written as DNA, the CDR3 is TGTGCCAGCCCCACAGGCCTAGGCTACACCTTC.

This clone appeared once. The V and J genes are TRBV28 and TRBJ1-2; D possibly corresponds to TRBD1 (6 bases). From germline, CDR1 is MDHEN and CDR2 SYDVKM. The CDR3 spans 13 residues. V was trimmed by 9 bases and J by 2 bases, leaving 13 bases between them. The chain's CDR3 is CASWTRGNYGYTF. Here the CDR3 DNA reads TGTGCCAGTTGGACGAGGGGGAACTATGGCTACACCTTC.

This sequence joins TRBV28 and TRBJ1-2, with D possibly TRBD1 on 6 matching bases. Deletions cut 7 bases from V and 4 bases from J, with 16 bases between. Germline lookup yields CDR1 MDHEN and CDR2 SYDVKM. The CDR3 loop spans 14 amino acids. The CDR3 DNA reads as TGTGCCAGCAATCACGCGGCAGGGGCCTATGGCTACACCTTC. Its protein is CASNHAAGAYGYTF.

The rearrangement links TRBV2 to TRBJ1-2; 7 nucleotides agree with TRBD1. Germline trimming cut 6 bases from V and 1 base from J; bases unmatched to any gene: 2. The length of the CDR3 is 13 residues. The germline CDR1 and CDR2 sequences are SNHLY and FYNNEI. CDR3 loop: CASSRDSNYGYTF. CDR3 nucleotides: TGTGCCAGCAGCAGGGACAGTAACTATGGCTACACCTTC.

This chain joins TRBV19 and TRBJ2-7; TRBD1 aligns across 8 bases. V trimming: 9 bases; J trimming: 4 bases; junction bases outside the gene matches: 8. The CDR3 contains 13 residues. The germline V gene has CDR1 LNHDA and CDR2 SQIVND (reference sequence). Written as DNA, the CDR3 is TGTGCCAGCTCAGACAGGGGACAGTACGAGCAGTACTTC. Protein: CASSDRGQYEQYF.

The chain has TRBV5-1 and TRBJ2-7; TRBD1 matches 11 bases. The ends lost 5 bases at V and 2 bases at J; junction bases unmatched: 3. This CDR3 has 14 amino acids. CDR1 and CDR2 from the germline V gene are SGHRS and YFSETQ. CDR3: CASSSGQGAYEQYF. The CDR3 DNA follows: TGCGCCAGCAGTTCGGGACAGGGGGCCTACGAGCAGTACTTC.

This sequence joins TRBV10-1 and TRBJ2-3, with 8 bases identical to TRBD2. V shed 5 bases, J shed 5 bases, and the junction held 9 bases outside the gene matches. CDR1 and CDR2 (germline): WNHNN, SYGVQD (reference sequence). The CDR3 runs 15 residues. The DNA of the CDR3 is TGCGCCAGCAGTTGGTCCGCGGGGGGTTTAGATACGCAGTATTTT. Residues: CASSWSAGGLDTQYF.

The rearrangement uses TRBV5-1 and TRBJ1-3; a weak D match, TRBD1 (6 bases). Germline V gene data show CDR1 as SGHRS and CDR2 as YFSETQ. Trimming took off 0 bases at V and 0 bases at J, with 7 bases between the two ends. CDR3 size: 15 residues. The CDR3 spells CASSLGQASGNTIYF. The CDR3 DNA is TGCGCCAGCAGCTTGGGACAGGCCTCTGGAAACACCATATATTTT.

The chain couples TRBV9 to TRBJ2-1, with TRBD2 matching 7 bases. The CDR3 runs to 19 residues. V shed 4 bases and J 5 bases; nucleotides not matched to a gene: 21. The germline V gene has CDR1 SGDLS and CDR2 YYNGEE. Written as DNA, the CDR3 is TGTGCCAGCAGCCCAGCCGGCGGAGCTAGCGGACCTCCTAACAATGAGCAGTTCTTC. It translates to CASSPAGGASGPPNNEQFF. Supplemented by reference TRBV9 and TRBJ2-1, the full variable domain reads DSGVTQTPKHLITATGQRVTLRCSPRSGDLSVYWYQQSLDQGLQFLIQYYNGEERAKGNILERFSAQQFPDLHSELNLSSLELGDSALYFCASSPAGGASGPPNNEQFFGPGTRLTVL.

To note about this clone: This sample also contains other DNA sequences that code for the same CDR3. The chain recombines TRBV27 with TRBJ2-5; maybe TRBD1 (6 bases). This CDR3 has 12 amino acids. Trimming removed 2 bases at V and 5 bases at J, with 6 bases between. The V gene's germline CDR1 is MNHEY and CDR2 SMNVEV (reference sequence). In DNA form, the CDR3 reads TGTGCCAGCAGTTTAACAGGGGAGACCCAGTACTTC. Protein sequence: CASSLTGETQYF.

This clone appeared a single time. J is TRBJ2-1 and V is TRBV6-5; 15 bases match TRBD2. V was clipped by 1 base and J by 10 bases; unmatched bases: 5. This CDR3 is built from 16 residues. Germline loops: CDR1 MNHEY, CDR2 SVGAGI. This chain's CDR3 is CASSYFGTSGGKEQFF. The DNA for the CDR3 is TGTGCCAGCAGTTACTTCGGGACTAGCGGGGGGAAGGAGCAGTTCTTC.

V usage is TRBV19 and J usage is TRBJ2-7; maybe TRBD2 (5 bases). The CDR3 extends over 14 amino acids. V shed 1 base and J shed 3 bases, with 10 bases lying between them. Germline V CDR1 and CDR2: LNHDA, SQIVND (reference sequence). The CDR3 spells CASSIGTADYEQYF. In DNA, the CDR3 is TGTGCCAGTAGTATAGGGACTGCTGACTACGAGCAGTACTTC.

This clone was seen a few times. The chain has TRBV19 and TRBJ1-5, with D tentatively TRBD1 (5 bases). V was trimmed by 5 bases and J by 6 bases, leaving 8 bases between them. The CDR3 is 12 amino acids. CDR1 LNHDA and CDR2 SQIVND come from the germline V gene (reference sequence). The CDR3 DNA sequence: TGTGCCAGTAGTGTGACAGTTCAGCCCCAGCATTTT. It translates to CASSVTVQPQHF.